The 11 T cell receptor beta chains listed next were all sequenced from one sample in a study of tumor-infiltrating lymphocytes in primary liver carcinoma. Each 20-30 mg portion of unsorted bulk tissue served as the source for co-extraction of RNA and DNA. With a constant-region primer, TCR beta cDNA was made from 500 ng of total RNA. Three-round nested multiplex PCR performed with slightly modified ARM-PCR produced the TCR beta libraries. TRBV1-TRBV30 forward and Cbeta reverse primers drove the first two roughly 9-cycle rounds. TCRdb re-called the multiplex PCR reads with MiXCR, one entry per CDR3 protein. The table lists some 50,000 distinct CDR3 sequences, over 65% of them singletons. Sequencing was carried out using liver tumor tissue from sampling region 5. Subset described: tumor region T5, tumor centre. Receptor source: a middle-aged man with primary liver carcinoma and hepatitis B virus infection.

This clonotype was seen a single time. Because the CDR3 is missing its conserved closing phenylalanine or tryptophan, this is likely a read error. The J gene is TRBJ2-7, the V gene TRBV11-2, with TRBD2 matching 7 bases. The CDR3 sequence is 15 residues long. Germline-derived CDR1 and CDR2 are SGHAT and FQNNGV. The junction had 11 bases not matched to a gene; V was cut back by 6 bases and J by 3 bases. CDR3 sequence: CASSQYSGGGYEQYL. CDR3 sequence (DNA): TGTGCCAGCAGTCAATATTCGGGAGGAGGCTACGAGCAGTACCTC.

To note about this clonotype: The CDR3 ends on some other residue instead of the conserved phenylalanine or tryptophan, so this is likely a read error. This sequence joins TRBV5-6 and TRBJ2-2; 8 nucleotides line up with TRBD1. Germline V gives CDR1 SGHDT, CDR2 YYEEEE. This CDR3 region has 16 residues. The CDR3, as DNA: TGTGCAAGCAGCTCGGACAGGGTGTTGTTCACCGGGGAGCTGTTTTCT. As protein: CASSSDRVLFTGELFS.

As for this clonotype: Compared with germline, one end of the junction differs, possibly owing to a read error. The rearrangement joins TRBV11-2 to TRBJ1-2; possibly TRBD1 for D (5 bases). The germline CDR1 and CDR2 sequences are SGHAT and FQNNGV. The CDR3 consists of 13 residues. In DNA form, the CDR3 reads TGTGCCAGCGGCTTAGAGGGGAACTATTGCCACACCTTC. Its protein product is CASGLEGNYCHTF.

As for this clonotype: An end of the junction differs from the germline gene, which may be a read error. This chain links TRBV12-3 or TRBV12-4 with TRBJ2-7; D ambiguous. The CDR3 loop spans 14 amino acids. The CDR3 protein is CASSDPPRPYEQYF. The CDR3 DNA sequence: TGTGCCAGCAGTGACCCCCCACGGCCCTATGAGCAGTACTTC.

This clonotype was recorded only once. Without the conserved terminal phenylalanine or tryptophan, this CDR3 likely stems from a read error. The chain is built from TRBV6-1 and TRBJ2-7; TRBD2 is a possible D gene (5 bases). The CDR3 has 15 residues. Germline CDR1 is MNHNS and CDR2 is SASEGT. CDR3 sequence reads: CASGERSGPSYEQYS. As DNA, the CDR3 is TGTGCCAGCGGTGAAAGGAGCGGACCTTCCTACGAGCAGTACTCC.

Regarding this clonotype: One junction end does not reproduce the germline sequence, and a read error may be involved. This chain joins TRBV29-1 and TRBJ2-1; tentatively, D is TRBD2 (6 bases). The CDR3 is 16 residues long. Germline V gene sequence: CDR1 SQVTM, CDR2 ANQGSEA. The CDR3 loop reads CNVSAGTPNSYNEQFF. CDR3 DNA: TGCAACGTTAGTGCCGGGACTCCAAACTCCTACAATGAGCAGTTCTTC.

This clonotype has at least ten counts. The chain couples TRBV12-3 or TRBV12-4 to TRBJ1-6, with D possibly being TRBD1 (6 bases). This CDR3 region has 13 residues. Trimming cost V 5 bases and J 8 bases, with 10 bases left between them. The CDR3 loop reads CASSNTGYSPLHF. CDR3 sequence (DNA): TGTGCCAGCAGTAATACAGGGTATTCACCCCTCCACTTT.

Turning to this clonotype: The conserved phenylalanine or tryptophan normally closing the CDR3 is absent here, so this likely arose from a read error. V is TRBV11-1 and J is TRBJ1-1, with no clear D. CDR3 length equals 13 residues. The germline V gene has CDR1 SGHAT and CDR2 FQDESV (reference sequence). CDR3 region: CASSSTLSTEAFS. CDR3 DNA sequence: TGTGCCAGCAGCTCGACCTTGAGCACTGAGGCTTTCTCT.

This chain connects TRBV11-2 to TRBJ1-6; possibly TRBD1 for D (5 bases). CDR1 is SGHAT, CDR2 FQNNGV, per germline. The CDR3 has 18 residues. V was trimmed by 4 bases and J by 5 bases, leaving 21 bases between them. For the CDR3, the DNA is TGTGCCAGCAGCTCAATACTGTCCCGGGGACGGGATAATTCACCCCTCCACTTT. Translated, it gives CASSSILSRGRDNSPLHF.

This clonotype was observed a few times. This may stem from a read error, because a much larger clone lies one nucleotide away. V usage is TRBV28 and J usage is TRBJ1-2; D is unresolved. Trimming removed 7 bases from V and 2 bases from J, with 8 bases in between. This CDR3 is built from 12 residues. CDR1 MDHEN and CDR2 SYDVKM come from the germline V gene. This CDR3 reads CASTDSNYGYTF. CDR3 DNA sequence: TGTGCCAGCACGGATAGCAACTATGGCTACACCTTC.

This clonotype was seen repeatedly, ten times or more. V usage is TRBV4-1 and J usage is TRBJ2-3; D remains ambiguous. Trimming removed 3 bases at V and 4 bases at J, with 17 bases between. The CDR3 has 16 residues. From germline, CDR1 is MGHRA and CDR2 YSYEKL. As DNA, the CDR3 is TGCGCCAGCAGCCATGCCAAAATGTATGGGGCAGATACGCAGTATTTT. It codes for CASSHAKMYGADTQYF.